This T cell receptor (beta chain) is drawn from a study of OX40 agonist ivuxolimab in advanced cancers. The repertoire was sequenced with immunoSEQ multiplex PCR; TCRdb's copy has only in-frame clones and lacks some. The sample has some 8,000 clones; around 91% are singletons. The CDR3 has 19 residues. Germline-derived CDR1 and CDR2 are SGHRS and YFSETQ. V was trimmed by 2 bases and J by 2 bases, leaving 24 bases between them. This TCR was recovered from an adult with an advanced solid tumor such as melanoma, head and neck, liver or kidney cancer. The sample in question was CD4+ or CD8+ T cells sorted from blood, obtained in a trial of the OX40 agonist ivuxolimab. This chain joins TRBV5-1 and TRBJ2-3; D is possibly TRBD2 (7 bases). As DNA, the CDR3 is TGCGCCAGCAGCTTTAGGGGGGGAAAGGCGTTGACTTACACAGATACGCAGTATTTT. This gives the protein CASSFRGGKALTYTDTQYF.